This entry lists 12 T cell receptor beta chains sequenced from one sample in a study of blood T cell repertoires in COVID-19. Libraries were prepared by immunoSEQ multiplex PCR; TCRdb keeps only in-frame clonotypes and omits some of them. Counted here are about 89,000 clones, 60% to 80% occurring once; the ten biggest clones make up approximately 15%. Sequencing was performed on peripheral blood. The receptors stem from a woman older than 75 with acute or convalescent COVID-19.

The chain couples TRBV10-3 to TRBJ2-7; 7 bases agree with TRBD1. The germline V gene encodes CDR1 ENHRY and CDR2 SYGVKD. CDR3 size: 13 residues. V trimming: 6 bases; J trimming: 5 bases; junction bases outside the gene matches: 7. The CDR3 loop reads CAISGQVSDEQYF. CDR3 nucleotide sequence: TGTGCCATCAGCGGACAGGTATCAGACGAGCAGTACTTC.

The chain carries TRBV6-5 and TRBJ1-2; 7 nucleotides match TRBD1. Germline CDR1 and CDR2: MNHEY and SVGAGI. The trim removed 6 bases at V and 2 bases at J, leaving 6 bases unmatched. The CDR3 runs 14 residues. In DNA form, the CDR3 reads TGTGCCAGCAGGCCGGGACAGAACAACTATGGCTACACCTTC. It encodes CASRPGQNNYGYTF.

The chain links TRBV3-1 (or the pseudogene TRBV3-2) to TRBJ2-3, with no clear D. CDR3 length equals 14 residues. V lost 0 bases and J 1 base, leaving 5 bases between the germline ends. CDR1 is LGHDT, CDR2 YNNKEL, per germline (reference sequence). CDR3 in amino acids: CASSQDPGTDTQYF. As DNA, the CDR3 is TGTGCCAGCAGCCAAGACCCGGGCACAGATACGCAGTATTTT.

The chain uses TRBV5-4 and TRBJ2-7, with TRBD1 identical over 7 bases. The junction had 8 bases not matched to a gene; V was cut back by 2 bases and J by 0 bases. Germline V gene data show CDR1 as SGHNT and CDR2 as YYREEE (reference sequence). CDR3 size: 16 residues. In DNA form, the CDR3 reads TGTGCCAGCAGCTTCGGAGCCAGGGGGTCCTCCTACGAGCAGTACTTC. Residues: CASSFGARGSSYEQYF.

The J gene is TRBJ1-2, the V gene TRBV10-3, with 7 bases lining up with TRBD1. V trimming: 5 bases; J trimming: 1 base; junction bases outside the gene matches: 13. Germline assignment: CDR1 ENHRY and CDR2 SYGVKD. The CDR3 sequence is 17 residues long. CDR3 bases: TGTGCCATCAGTACAGGGGATCGAGCTAGGGGTAACTATGGCTACACCTTC. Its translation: CAISTGDRARGNYGYTF.

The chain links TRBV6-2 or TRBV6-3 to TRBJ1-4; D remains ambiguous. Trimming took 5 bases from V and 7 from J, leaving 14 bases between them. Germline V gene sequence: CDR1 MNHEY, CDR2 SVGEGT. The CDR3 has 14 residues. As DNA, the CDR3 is TGTGCCAGCAGTACCAGAGGAGAGGGTGAAAAACTGTTTTTT. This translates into CASSTRGEGEKLFF.

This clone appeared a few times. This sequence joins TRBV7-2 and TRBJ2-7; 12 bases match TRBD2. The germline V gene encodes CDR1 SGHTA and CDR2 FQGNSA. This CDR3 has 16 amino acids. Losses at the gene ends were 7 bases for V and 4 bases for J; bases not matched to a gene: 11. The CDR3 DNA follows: TGTGCCAGCACTCCTGGGGCTAGCGGGGGGGCATACGAGCAGTACTTC. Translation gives CASTPGASGGAYEQYF.

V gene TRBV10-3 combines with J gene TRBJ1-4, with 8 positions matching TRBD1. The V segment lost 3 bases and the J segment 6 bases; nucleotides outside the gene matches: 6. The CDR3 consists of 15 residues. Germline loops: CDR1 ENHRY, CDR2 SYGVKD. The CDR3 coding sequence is TGTGCCATCAGTGACAGGGGGCGTGAGGATGAAAAACTGTTTTTT. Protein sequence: CAISDRGREDEKLFF.

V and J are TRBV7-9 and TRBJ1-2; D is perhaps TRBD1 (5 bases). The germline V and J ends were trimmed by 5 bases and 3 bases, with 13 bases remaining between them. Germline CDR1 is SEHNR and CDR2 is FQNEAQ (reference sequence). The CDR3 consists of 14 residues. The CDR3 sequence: CASSPGNMYYGYTF. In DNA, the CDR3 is TGTGCCAGCAGCCCAGGGAATATGTACTATGGCTACACCTTC.

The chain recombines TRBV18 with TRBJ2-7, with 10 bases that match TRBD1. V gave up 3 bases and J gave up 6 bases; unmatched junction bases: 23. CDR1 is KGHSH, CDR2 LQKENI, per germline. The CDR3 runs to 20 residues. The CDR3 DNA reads TGTGCCAGCTCACCCCTCAGGGGAACGGACAGGGGGTCCTCGCCAGGCGAGCAGTACTTC. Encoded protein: CASSPLRGTDRGSSPGEQYF. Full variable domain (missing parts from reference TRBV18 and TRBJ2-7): NAGVMQNPRHLVRRRGQEARLRCSPMKGHSHVYWYRQLPEEGLKFMVYLQKENIIDESGMPKERFSAEFPKEGPSILRIQQVVRGDSAAYFCASSPLRGTDRGSSPGEQYFGPGTRLTVT.

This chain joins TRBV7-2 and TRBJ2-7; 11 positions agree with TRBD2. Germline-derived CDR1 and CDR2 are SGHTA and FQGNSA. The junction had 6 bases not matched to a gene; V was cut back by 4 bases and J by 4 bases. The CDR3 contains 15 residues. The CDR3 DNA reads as TGTGCCAGCAGCTCTCCGGGACTAGCGGTGTACGAGCAGTACTTC. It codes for CASSSPGLAVYEQYF.

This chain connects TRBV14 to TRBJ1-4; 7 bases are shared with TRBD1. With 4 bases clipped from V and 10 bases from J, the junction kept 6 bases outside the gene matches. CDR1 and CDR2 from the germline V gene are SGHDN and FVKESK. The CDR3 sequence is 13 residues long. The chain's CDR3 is CASSLENRGKLFF. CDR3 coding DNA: TGTGCCAGCAGCCTGGAAAACAGGGGAAAACTGTTTTTT. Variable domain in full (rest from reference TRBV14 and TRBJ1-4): EAGVTQFPSHSVIEKGQTVTLRCDPISGHDNLYWYRRVMGKEIKFLLHFVKESKQDESGMPNNRFLAERTGGTYSTLKVQPAELEDSGVYFCASSLENRGKLFFGSGTQLSVL.